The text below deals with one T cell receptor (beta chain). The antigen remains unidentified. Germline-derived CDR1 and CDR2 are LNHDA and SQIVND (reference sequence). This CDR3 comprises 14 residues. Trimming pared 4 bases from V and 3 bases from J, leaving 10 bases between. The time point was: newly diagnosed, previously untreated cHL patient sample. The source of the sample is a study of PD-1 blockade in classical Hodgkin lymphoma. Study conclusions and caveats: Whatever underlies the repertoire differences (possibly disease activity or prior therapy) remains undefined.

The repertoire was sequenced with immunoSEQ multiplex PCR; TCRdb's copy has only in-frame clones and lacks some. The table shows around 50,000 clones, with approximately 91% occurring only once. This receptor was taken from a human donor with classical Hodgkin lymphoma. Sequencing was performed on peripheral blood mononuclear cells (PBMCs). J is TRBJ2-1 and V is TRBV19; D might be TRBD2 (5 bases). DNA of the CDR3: TGTGCCAGTAGTAAGCGGATAATCTACAATGAGCAGTTCTTC. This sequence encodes CASSKRIIYNEQFF.